The present T cell receptor (beta chain) was sequenced within a study of blood T cell repertoires in COVID-19. Background on the study: The samples span acute and convalescent COVID-19 from the United States, Italy and Spain.

Per the germline V gene, CDR1 is SGHAT and CDR2 is FQNNGV. The V end was cut by 3 bases, the J end by 0 bases, with 8 bases between. This CDR3 has 15 amino acids. In the study's own analysis: It was from reference gene primer amplification that nucleated cell counts were estimated. Sequencing used immunoSEQ multiplex PCR; TCRdb keeps in-frame clones, though not all of them. V and J calls plus clone size are reproduced from that table; the DNA served to infer D and trimming. The data show 80,000 to 90,000 clones, with around 90% seen just once and approximately 5.9% held by the top ten. Sequenced sample: peripheral blood. The chain links TRBV11-2 to TRBJ2-2, with D hard to call. This receptor was identified in a man in his 60s with acute or convalescent COVID-19. The DNA of the CDR3 is TGTGCCAGCAGCTTGATCAGGTCGAACACCGGGGAGCTGTTTTTT. Translation gives CASSLIRSNTGELFF.